What follows describes a single T cell receptor beta chain. Authors' analysis steps: The assay estimated nucleated cells by amplifying reference gene primers. Assay used: immunoSEQ multiplex PCR; TCRdb lists only in-frame clones, some missing. The DNA gave D and trimming, while V, J and clone size come from that table. This table holds approximately 70,000 clones, roughly 91% found once. The CDR3 totals 14 residues. CDR1 is SGHRS and CDR2 is YFSETQ in the germline V gene. V trimming: 3 bases; J trimming: 8 bases; junction bases outside the gene matches: 8. The sample is drawn from a study of blood T cell repertoires in COVID-19.

The sequenced sample was peripheral blood. The sequence came from a man in his forties or fifties with active COVID-19. The V and J genes are TRBV5-1 and TRBJ2-1, with 7 bases fitting TRBD2. The CDR3 here is CASSWGGVEYEQFF. DNA of the CDR3: TGCGCCAGCAGCTGGGGGGGAGTGGAGTATGAGCAGTTCTTC.